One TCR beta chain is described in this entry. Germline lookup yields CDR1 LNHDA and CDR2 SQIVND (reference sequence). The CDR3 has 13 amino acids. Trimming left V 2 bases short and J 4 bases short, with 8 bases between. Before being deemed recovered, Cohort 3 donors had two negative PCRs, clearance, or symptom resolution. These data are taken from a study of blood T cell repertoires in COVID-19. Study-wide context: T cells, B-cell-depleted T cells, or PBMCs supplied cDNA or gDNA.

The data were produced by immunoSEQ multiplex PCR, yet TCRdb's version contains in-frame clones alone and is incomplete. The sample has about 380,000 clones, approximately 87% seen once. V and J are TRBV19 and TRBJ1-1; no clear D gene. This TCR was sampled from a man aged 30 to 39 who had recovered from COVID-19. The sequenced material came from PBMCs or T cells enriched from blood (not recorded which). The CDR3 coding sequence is TGTGCCAGTAGTATAAGGGAGGCCACTGAAGCTTTCTTT. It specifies CASSIREATEAFF. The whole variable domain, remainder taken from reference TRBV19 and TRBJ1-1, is DGGITQSPKYLFRKEGQNVTLSCEQNLNHDAMYWYRQDPGQGLRLIYYSQIVNDFQKGDIAEGYSVSREKKESFPLTVTSAQKNPTAFYLCASSIREATEAFFGQGTRLTVV.